The 32 T cell receptor beta chains below come from one sample, sequenced in a study of OX40 agonist ivuxolimab in advanced cancers. Method: immunoSEQ multiplex PCR; TCRdb's copy keeps in-frame clones and lacks some. The table records just over 50,000 clones, almost 90% of them present only once. Sequences were derived from CD4+ or CD8+ T cells sorted from blood, sampled in a trial of the OX40 agonist ivuxolimab. These receptors were collected from an adult with an advanced solid tumor such as melanoma, head and neck, liver or kidney cancer.

The chain combines TRBV23-1 with TRBJ2-7; 9 bases are a match to TRBD1. TRBV23-1 is an ORF for which the function is uncertain. This CDR3 is built from 12 residues. V lost 11 bases and J lost 2; bases outside the gene matches: 4. The CDR3 sequence is CASWTGAYEQYF. The CDR3 nucleotides read TGCGCCTCCTGGACAGGGGCCTACGAGCAGTACTTC.

The chain employs TRBV29-1 and TRBJ2-7; maybe TRBD2 (5 bases). This CDR3 is 12 amino acids long. V shed 7 bases and J shed 6 bases, with 16 bases lying between them. CDR1 and CDR2 from the germline V gene are SQVTM and ANQGSEA. The CDR3 DNA reads as TGCAGCGCCAACGGGGTCCGGACCGAGCAGTACTTC. Its protein is CSANGVRTEQYF.

The chain uses TRBV7-9 and TRBJ2-7, with 8 bases lining up with TRBD2. The CDR3 extends over 12 amino acids. Germline loops: CDR1 SEHNR, CDR2 FQNEAQ (reference sequence). Trimming took 5 bases from V and 11 from J; bases not matched to a gene: 8. The CDR3 region has the DNA TGTGCCAGCAGCCAAATGGCGACTAGCGAGTACTTC. Translation: CASSQMATSEYF.

The V call is TRBV7-9, the J call TRBJ1-6, with 9 bases matching TRBD1. Germline-derived CDR1 and CDR2 are SEHNR and FQNEAQ (reference sequence). This CDR3 has 15 amino acids. Trimming removed 5 bases from V and 9 bases from J; junction bases left unmatched: 8. The CDR3 loop reads CASSQGGQGSSPLHF. The DNA of the CDR3 is TGTGCCAGCAGCCAGGGGGGACAGGGTAGTTCACCCCTCCACTTT.

The genes are TRBV9 and TRBJ2-3; 8 bases agree with TRBD2. J gave up 0 bases and V 0 bases, and 3 bases lay outside the gene matches. The CDR3 is 16 amino acids. Per the germline V gene, CDR1 is SGDLS and CDR2 is YYNGEE. The chain's CDR3 is CASSVAGGASTDTQYF. The CDR3 bases are TGTGCCAGCAGCGTAGCCGGGGGGGCTAGCACAGATACGCAGTATTTT.

Comments on this clone: At one end the junction does not follow the germline gene, possibly because of a read error. The chain couples TRBV7-7 to TRBJ2-5, with 9 bases identical to TRBD2. There are 15 residues in the CDR3. Germline V lookup: CDR1 SSHAT, CDR2 FNYEAQ (reference sequence). The CDR3 spells CASSSRLAGIETQYF. CDR3 in DNA: TGTGCTAGCAGCTCCCGCCTAGCGGGGATCGAGACCCAGTACTTC.

The chain combines TRBV30 with TRBJ2-5; D perhaps matches TRBD2 (7 bases). Germline V gene lookup returns CDR1 GTSNPN and CDR2 SVGIG (reference sequence). This CDR3 is 12 amino acids long. V lost 2 bases to trimming and J lost 5 bases, with 9 bases between them. DNA for the CDR3: TGTGCCTGGAGTAGGGGGGGTGAGACCCAGTACTTC. This codes for CAWSRGGETQYF.

The genes are TRBV6-1 and TRBJ1-5; D is uncertain. The CDR3 loop spans 14 amino acids. CDR1 is MNHNS, CDR2 SASEGT, per germline. Trimming shortened V by 7 bases and J by 4 bases, and 14 bases separated the two germline ends. In DNA, the CDR3 is TGTGCCAGCAAAGCACCTGGAGGAAATCAGCCCCAGCATTTT. Translated, it gives CASKAPGGNQPQHF.

This clone occurred a few times. The chain couples TRBV18 to TRBJ2-2; D is unresolved. Germline CDR1 KGHSH, CDR2 LQKENI. The CDR3 has 16 residues. V was trimmed by 2 bases and J by 1 base, leaving 11 bases between them. CDR3 amino acids: CASSPSRPQNTGELFF. CDR3 bases: TGTGCCAGCTCACCATCGCGTCCACAGAACACCGGGGAGCTGTTTTTT.

V is TRBV18 and J is TRBJ1-1, with 7 bases fitting TRBD1. V lost 3 bases, J lost 6 bases, and 16 bases stayed unmatched. Germline loops: CDR1 KGHSH, CDR2 LQKENI. CDR3 length: 17 amino acids. The CDR3 nucleotides are TGTGCCAGCTCACCCCGACAGGGAAACCCCTCAGCGGCTGAAGCTTTCTTT. Its protein product is CASSPRQGNPSAAEAFF.

The chain links TRBV27 to TRBJ2-2; no clear D. Germline V gives CDR1 MNHEY, CDR2 SMNVEV (reference sequence). The CDR3 extends over 14 amino acids. V shed 5 bases and J shed 1 base, with 8 bases lying between them. CDR3 bases: TGTGCCAGCAGTCTATACTTGAACACCGGGGAGCTGTTTTTT. It translates to CASSLYLNTGELFF.

The chain is built from TRBV28 and TRBJ2-7; 8 bases line up with TRBD2. The CDR3 runs 15 residues. Germline CDR1 is MDHEN and CDR2 is SYDVKM. Unmatched junction bases numbered 14, after V lost 7 bases and J lost 6 bases. As DNA, the CDR3 is TGTGCCAGCATTCCCTCCGGGACTAGAGGCCGCGAGCAGTACTTC. This codes for CASIPSGTRGREQYF.

The rearrangement uses TRBV27 and TRBJ2-7, with TRBD1 matching over 10 bases. CDR3 length equals 14 residues. The junction had 3 bases not matched to a gene; V was cut back by 5 bases and J by 2 bases. CDR1 and CDR2 (germline): MNHEY, SMNVEV (reference sequence). DNA of the CDR3: TGTGCCAGCAGTAAGGACAGGGGGACCTACGAGCAGTACTTC. Its translation: CASSKDRGTYEQYF.

This chain joins TRBV11-2 and TRBJ2-1; D perhaps matches TRBD1 (6 bases). V was trimmed by 5 bases and J by 9 bases, leaving 23 bases between them. This CDR3 comprises 16 residues. The V gene's germline CDR1 is SGHAT and CDR2 FQNNGV. Here the CDR3 reads CASSGSRGTIRGEQFF. The CDR3 DNA sequence: TGTGCCAGCAGCGGATCTAGGGGGACCATACGAGGTGAGCAGTTCTTC.

CDR3 protein: CASSGRSGGSSYNEQFF. The CDR3 coding sequence is TGTGCCAGCAGCGGACGTAGCGGGGGAAGCTCCTACAATGAGCAGTTCTTC. This rearrangement joins TRBV9 to TRBJ2-1; 9 positions match TRBD2. V was clipped by 3 bases and J by 0 bases; unmatched bases: 7. The CDR3 covers 17 residues. Looked up from germline, CDR1 is SGDLS and CDR2 is YYNGEE. Supplemented by reference TRBV9 and TRBJ2-1, the full variable domain reads DSGVTQTPKHLITATGQRVTLRCSPRSGDLSVYWYQQSLDQGLQFLIQYYNGEERAKGNILERFSAQQFPDLHSELNLSSLELGDSALYFCASSGRSGGSSYNEQFFGPGTRLTVL.

The chain recombines TRBV10-3 with TRBJ2-7, with D perhaps assigned TRBD1 or TRBD2 (6 bases each). The V end was cut by 4 bases, the J end by 5 bases, with 18 bases between. Germline CDR1 is ENHRY and CDR2 is SYGVKD. The CDR3 consists of 15 residues. CDR3 amino acids: CAISGPGQSGDEQYF. The CDR3, as DNA: TGTGCCATCAGTGGACCCGGACAGTCGGGGGACGAGCAGTACTTC.

The gene calls are TRBV28 and TRBJ1-5, with a possible D match to TRBD1 (5 bases). V was pared by 6 bases and J by 3 bases, with 12 bases between. This CDR3 has 14 amino acids. The germline gives CDR1 MDHEN, CDR2 SYDVKM. The CDR3 bases are TGTGCCAGCAGCGTTGCCGGGGCCAATCAGCCCCAGCATTTT. This translates into CASSVAGANQPQHF.

V is TRBV7-6 and J is TRBJ2-1; TRBD2 matches 10 bases. The J segment lost 4 bases and the V segment lost 2 bases, leaving 11 bases of the junction unmatched. The germline V gene encodes CDR1 SGHVS and CDR2 FNYEAQ. The CDR3 contains 18 residues. The CDR3 is CASSLIYLAGEGYNEQFF. The CDR3 DNA reads TGTGCCAGCAGCTTAATATATCTAGCGGGAGAGGGGTACAATGAGCAGTTCTTC.

This sequence joins TRBV9 and TRBJ1-1; no clear D gene. The CDR3 loop spans 13 amino acids. Germline CDR1 and CDR2: SGDLS and YYNGEE. Trimming shortened V by 5 bases and J by 8 bases, and 16 bases separated the two germline ends. In DNA, the CDR3 is TGTGCCAGCAGTTATAGCTCAGTGGGGGAAGCTTTCTTT. It encodes CASSYSSVGEAFF.

V is TRBV5-1 and J is TRBJ1-6; possibly TRBD1 for D (6 bases). Trimming removed 1 base at V and 5 bases at J, with 13 bases between. CDR1 is SGHRS, CDR2 YFSETQ, per germline. CDR3 length: 16 amino acids. The CDR3 loop reads CASSLLGGADNSPLHF. CDR3 in DNA: TGCGCCAGCAGCTTGCTAGGGGGAGCCGATAATTCACCCCTCCACTTT.

The chain links TRBV11-2 to TRBJ2-7; 10 bases are a match to TRBD2. CDR3 length: 15 residues. The V and J ends lost 0 bases and 8 bases, in that order; junction bases with no gene match: 7. Germline CDR1 and CDR2: SGHAT and FQNNGV. CDR3 amino acids: CASSLELAGGIQQYF. In DNA, the CDR3 is TGTGCCAGCAGCTTAGAATTAGCGGGGGGTATCCAGCAGTACTTC.

This chain joins TRBV10-3 and TRBJ1-1; D not resolved. The CDR3 is made up of 14 amino acids. The V gene's germline CDR1 is ENHRY and CDR2 SYGVKD. V was cut by 3 bases and J by 4 bases, with 12 bases left in between. The CDR3 protein is CAISDPRAGTEAFF. The CDR3 coding sequence is TGTGCCATCAGTGACCCGAGGGCCGGCACTGAAGCTTTCTTT.

V gene TRBV18 combines with J gene TRBJ2-2; 10 bases are a match to TRBD2. With V trimmed by 6 bases and J by 0 bases, 7 bases remained unmatched. Germline values: CDR1 KGHSH, CDR2 LQKENI. This CDR3 is 17 amino acids long. CDR3 in DNA: TGTGCCAGCTCGAAGACTAGCGGGCTCGCGAACACCGGGGAGCTGTTTTTT. Translating gives CASSKTSGLANTGELFF.

This clone was counted a single time. This chain joins TRBV7-6 and TRBJ1-2; D remains ambiguous. V lost 3 bases and J 0 bases, leaving 11 bases between the germline ends. This CDR3 has 15 residues. Germline V lookup: CDR1 SGHVS, CDR2 FNYEAQ. CDR3 sequence (DNA): TGTGCCAGCAGCTTGGGAGGGATGACTAACTATGGCTACACCTTC. Translating gives CASSLGGMTNYGYTF.

Worth noting for this clone: Other DNA sequences in the sample encode the same CDR3. The V and J genes are TRBV19 and TRBJ1-1; TRBD1 is a possible D gene (5 bases). V gave up 3 bases and J gave up 1 base, with 9 bases separating them. Germline CDR1 LNHDA, CDR2 SQIVND (reference sequence). The CDR3 has 14 residues. CDR3 sequence (DNA): TGTGCCAGTAGTATTGGGGGGGGGAACACTGAAGCTTTCTTT. Encoded protein: CASSIGGGNTEAFF.

J is TRBJ2-6 and V is TRBV19; the match to TRBD2 covers 8 bases. CDR3 size: 20 residues. With 0 bases clipped from V and 0 bases from J, the junction kept 10 bases outside the gene matches. From germline, CDR1 is LNHDA and CDR2 SQIVND (reference sequence). The CDR3 here is CASSIDRAGVLRSGANVLTF. CDR3 nucleotides: TGTGCCAGTAGTATAGATCGAGCGGGGGTCCTCCGCTCTGGGGCCAACGTCCTGACTTTC.

The chain combines TRBV25-1 with TRBJ2-1, with 7 bases that match TRBD2. The CDR3 length is 14 residues. Germline V lookup: CDR1 MGHDK, CDR2 SYGVNS. J gave up 0 bases and V 7 bases, and 3 bases lay outside the gene matches. The CDR3 DNA reads TGTGCCAGCATCCCGGGGGGCTCCTACAATGAGCAGTTCTTC. Translation gives CASIPGGSYNEQFF.

This clone was picked up one time. The rearrangement uses TRBV5-4 and TRBJ2-1; D is tentatively TRBD1 or TRBD2 (6 bases each). The CDR3 runs 17 residues. V was shortened by 1 base and J by 0 bases, with 14 bases between the two germline ends. Germline-derived CDR1 and CDR2 are SGHNT and YYREEE (reference sequence). The chain's CDR3 is CASSLRFGGPSYNEQFF. Written as DNA, the CDR3 is TGTGCCAGCAGCTTGAGGTTCGGGGGCCCCTCCTACAATGAGCAGTTCTTC.

The gene calls are TRBV9 and TRBJ2-3; TRBD2 agrees at 11 bases. The CDR3 is 15 amino acids. Per germline, CDR1 SGDLS and CDR2 YYNGEE. The trim removed 3 bases at V and 1 base at J, leaving 1 base unmatched. The CDR3 sequence is CASSEGLAGTDTQYF. CDR3 DNA: TGTGCCAGCAGCGAGGGACTAGCGGGCACAGATACGCAGTATTTT. Variable domain in full (rest from reference TRBV9 and TRBJ2-3): DSGVTQTPKHLITATGQRVTLRCSPRSGDLSVYWYQQSLDQGLQFLIQYYNGEERAKGNILERFSAQQFPDLHSELNLSSLELGDSALYFCASSEGLAGTDTQYFGPGTRLTVL.

This rearrangement joins TRBV4-2 to TRBJ2-3; 9 nucleotides agree with TRBD2. In germline, CDR1 is LGHNA, CDR2 YNFKEQ. The V segment lost 5 bases and the J segment 2 bases; nucleotides outside the gene matches: 11. The length of the CDR3 is 17 residues. CDR3: CASSIDVAGVYTDTQYF. CDR3 in DNA: TGTGCCAGCAGCATAGACGTAGCGGGAGTGTACACAGATACGCAGTATTTT.

The chain employs TRBV2 and TRBJ2-2, with D uncertain. V lost 7 bases to trimming and J lost 4 bases, with 10 bases between them. Germline V gives CDR1 SNHLY, CDR2 FYNNEI. The length of the CDR3 is 13 residues. As DNA, the CDR3 is TGTGCCAGCACGCGACAATCCACCGGGGAGCTGTTTTTT. It codes for CASTRQSTGELFF. The full variable domain, its missing parts supplied by reference TRBV2 and TRBJ2-2, is EPEVTQTPSHQVTQMGQEVILRCVPISNHLYFYWYRQILGQKVEFLVSFYNNEISEKSEIFDDQFSVERPDGSNFTLKIRSTKLEDSAMYFCASTRQSTGELFFGEGSRLTVL.

The CDR3 loop reads CASSKWGAYEQYF. DNA of the CDR3: TGTGCCAGCAGCAAATGGGGGGCCTACGAGCAGTACTTC. The rearrangement uses TRBV7-8 and TRBJ2-7; D is perhaps TRBD2 (6 bases). CDR1 is SGHVS, CDR2 FQNEAQ, per germline. The CDR3 is made up of 13 amino acids. The V end lost 5 bases, the J end lost 2 bases, and 10 bases lay between the germline ends. The variable domain in full, completed from reference TRBV7-8 and TRBJ2-7, reads GAGVSQSPRYKVAKRGQDVALRCDPISGHVSLFWYQQALGQGPEFLTYFQNEAQLDKSGLPSDRFFAERPEGSVSTLKIQRTQQEDSAVYLCASSKWGAYEQYFGPGTRLTVT.